Presented here are 24 T cell receptor beta chains from one specimen sequenced in a study of CD8+CD57+ T cells in acquired aplastic anemia. Genomic DNA, serving as template, underwent TCR beta VDJ and CDR3 profiling. A single record per CDR3 protein comes from TCRdb applying MiXCR to the reads. The sample holds under 150,000 distinct CDR3 sequences, 35% to 50% seen once. The sequenced sample was sorted CD4+, CD8+, or CD8+CD57+ T cells (not recorded which) from PBMCs. Receptors were obtained from a human donor in good health, serving as a control.

This clonotype was observed at least ten times. The rearrangement joins TRBV10-2 to TRBJ1-4, with D perhaps TRBD1 (5 bases). Trimming removed 1 base at V and 3 bases at J, with 9 bases between. CDR3 length: 15 amino acids. Germline CDR1 and CDR2: WSHSY and SAAADI. CDR3 protein: CASSEWGRPNEKLFF. The CDR3 DNA reads TGCGCCAGCAGTGAGTGGGGACGTCCTAATGAAAAACTGTTTTTT.

This clonotype appeared many times. The V gene is TRBV25-1, the J gene TRBJ1-2, with TRBD1 matching 9 bases. V shed 4 bases, J shed 5 bases, and the junction held 8 bases outside the gene matches. CDR1 is MGHDK and CDR2 is SYGVNS in the germline V gene. The CDR3 covers 15 residues. In DNA, the CDR3 is TGTGCCAGCAGTGGGGGACAGGGTTACCTATATGGCTACACCTTC. Translating it yields CASSGGQGYLYGYTF.

The chain couples TRBV10-2 to TRBJ1-1, with D perhaps matching TRBD1 (5 bases). The CDR3 has 13 residues. V lost 3 bases and J lost 4, with 9 bases in between. The germline V gene has CDR1 WSHSY and CDR2 SAAADI. CDR3 sequence (DNA): TGCGCCAGCAGTGATGGGGCTATCACTGAAGCTTTCTTT. This sequence encodes CASSDGAITEAFF.

Of note for this clonotype: A read error is possible here, since a much larger clone lies one base away. This sequence joins TRBV7-2 and TRBJ2-3; 7 bases agree with TRBD1. Germline CDR1 SGHTA, CDR2 FQGNSA. The J segment lost 4 bases and the V segment lost 6 bases, leaving 7 bases of the junction unmatched. This CDR3 comprises 14 residues. The DNA of the CDR3 is TGTGCCAGCAGACCCCAGGGGGTCGCAGATACGCAGTATTTT. The encoded protein is CASRPQGVADTQYF.

This clonotype was observed a single time. The junction departs from the called germline gene at one end, perhaps through a read error. The V and J genes are TRBV7-6 and TRBJ2-3; perhaps TRBD2 as D (5 bases). Germline CDR1 reads SGHVS; CDR2 reads FNYEAQ. The CDR3 sequence is 15 residues long. The CDR3 nucleotides are TGTGCCAGCAGCTTAGACGGCGCTAGCACAGATGCGCAGTATTTT. It specifies CASSLDGASTDAQYF.

Ten or more counts support this clonotype. A much bigger clone sits one base away, suggesting this may be a read error. The V and J genes are TRBV2 and TRBJ2-7; D is possibly TRBD1 (7 bases). Trimming cost V 8 bases and J 2 bases, with 13 bases left between them. This CDR3 has 13 amino acids. Germline lookup yields CDR1 SNHLY and CDR2 FYNNEI. CDR3: CASESRGAYEQYF. Written as DNA, the CDR3 is TGTGCCAGCGAGAGCAGGGGGGCCTACGAGCAGTACTTC.

This clonotype came up many times. The chain carries TRBV20-1 and TRBJ2-1; TRBD2 agrees at 16 bases. CDR3 size: 15 residues. V shed 5 bases and J 8 bases; nucleotides not matched to a gene: 6. Germline values: CDR1 DFQATT, CDR2 SNEGSKA (reference sequence). CDR3 sequence reads: CSALPGTSGRDEQFF. The CDR3 nucleotides read TGCAGTGCTTTACCCGGGACTAGCGGGAGGGATGAGCAGTTCTTC.

The table lists this clonotype with many counts. V and J are TRBV4-1 and TRBJ2-7; D unclear. This CDR3 comprises 13 residues. Trimming cost V 3 bases and J 3 bases, with 9 bases left between them. Germline-derived CDR1 and CDR2 are MGHRA and YSYEKL. CDR3 nucleotides: TGCGCCAGCAGCCAGGCAAGAAACTACGAGCAGTACTTC. As protein: CASSQARNYEQYF.

In its sample, this clonotype was seen a few times. The genes are TRBV7-2 and TRBJ2-1; D is undetermined. The CDR3 runs to 13 residues. The V end lost 4 bases, the J end lost 14 bases, and 18 bases lay between the germline ends. From germline, CDR1 is SGHTA and CDR2 FQGNSA. The CDR3 bases are TGTGCCAGCAGCTACTCATTAGATCGAACCAAGTTCTTC. Translated, it gives CASSYSLDRTKFF.

The genes are TRBV10-3 and TRBJ1-1; 9 nucleotides match TRBD1. The germline V gene encodes CDR1 ENHRY and CDR2 SYGVKD. The CDR3 is made up of 13 amino acids. V was clipped by 8 bases and J by 4 bases; unmatched bases: 5. CDR3 loop: CAIAETGGTEAFF. In nucleotides, the CDR3 is TGTGCCATCGCAGAGACAGGGGGCACTGAAGCTTTCTTT.

This clonotype was detected ten times or more. The chain combines TRBV5-1 with TRBJ1-4, with a weak D call TRBD1 (6 bases). The V and J ends lost 4 bases and 7 bases respectively, with 14 bases between them. The germline V gene encodes CDR1 SGHRS and CDR2 YFSETQ. CDR3 length: 14 amino acids. For the CDR3, the DNA is TGCGCCAGCAGCACGGACAGCGGAGGTGAAAAACTGTTTTTT. Residues: CASSTDSGGEKLFF.

V and J are TRBV2 and TRBJ1-1; a possible D gene is TRBD1 (6 bases). This CDR3 comprises 14 residues. Germline V lookup: CDR1 SNHLY, CDR2 FYNNEI. The V end lost 4 bases, the J end lost 1 base, and 10 bases lay between the germline ends. The CDR3 loop is CASSAGQANTEAFF. DNA of the CDR3: TGTGCCAGCAGTGCGGGACAAGCGAACACTGAAGCTTTCTTT.

The V call is TRBV7-8, the J call TRBJ1-2, with TRBD1 identical over 7 bases. There are 16 residues in the CDR3. V was pared by 5 bases and J by 4 bases, with 13 bases of the junction left unmatched. The germline V gene encodes CDR1 SGHVS and CDR2 FQNEAQ. In nucleotides, the CDR3 is TGTGCCAGCAGCAGACAAGACAGGGTCATCGGCTATGGCTACACCTTC. Translation gives CASSRQDRVIGYGYTF.

This clonotype was detected many times. The chain combines TRBV20-1 with TRBJ2-3; 11 nucleotides match TRBD2. This CDR3 region has 13 residues. The V and J ends lost 7 bases and 4 bases, in that order; junction bases with no gene match: 4. Germline values: CDR1 DFQATT, CDR2 SNEGSKA (reference sequence). The CDR3 bases are TGCAGTGGAACTAGCGGGAGCGCAGATACGCAGTATTTT. It specifies CSGTSGSADTQYF.

Many counts were recorded for this clonotype. The V gene is TRBV29-1, the J gene TRBJ1-2; perhaps TRBD1 as D (5 bases). The CDR3 is 12 amino acids. Germline lookup yields CDR1 SQVTM and CDR2 ANQGSEA. V was cut by 4 bases and J by 8 bases, with 14 bases left in between. CDR3 sequence reads: CSVGTGPGGYTF. In DNA, the CDR3 is TGCAGCGTTGGAACAGGCCCGGGGGGCTACACCTTC.

This clonotype was seen at least ten times. V is TRBV5-1 and J is TRBJ1-2, with D hard to call. Germline V gives CDR1 SGHRS, CDR2 YFSETQ. The CDR3 length is 14 residues. Deletions cut 1 base from V and 4 bases from J, with 11 bases between. CDR3 DNA sequence: TGCGCCAGCAGCTTGAAACCAGACATCTATGGCTACACCTTC. Encoded protein: CASSLKPDIYGYTF.

This clonotype was recorded many times. The chain joins TRBV20-1 to TRBJ1-1, with 7 bases identical to TRBD1. The CDR3 runs to 13 residues. Losses at the gene ends were 3 bases for V and 4 bases for J; bases not matched to a gene: 5. Per the germline V gene, CDR1 is DFQATT and CDR2 is SNEGSKA (reference sequence). The DNA for the CDR3 is TGCAGTGCTAGGGAACAGGGGTTCACTGAAGCTTTCTTT. Translated: CSAREQGFTEAFF.

Worth noting for this clonotype: A read error is likely, as this CDR3 ends without the conserved phenylalanine or tryptophan. This chain connects TRBV15 to TRBJ2-7, with 8 bases aligning to TRBD2. The CDR3 totals 16 residues. Germline CDR1 LNHNV, CDR2 YYDKDF (reference sequence). The CDR3 DNA reads as TGCGCCACCAGCAGAGATTGGAGGCGGGAGGAATCAGAGCAGTACCTC. Its translation: CATSRDWRREESEQYL.

This clonotype was detected many times. The rearrangement joins TRBV20-1 to TRBJ1-6, with 7 bases matching TRBD1. CDR3 size: 19 residues. Germline V gene lookup returns CDR1 DFQATT and CDR2 SNEGSKA (reference sequence). Trimming at V came to 2 bases and at J to 8 bases, leaving 21 bases not matched to a gene. CDR3: CSARSTGTVGWGMDSPLHF. In nucleotides, the CDR3 is TGCAGTGCTAGATCAACCGGGACAGTGGGGTGGGGGATGGATTCACCCCTCCACTTT.

This clonotype showed up just a few times. This chain links TRBV10-3 with TRBJ2-5; D is undetermined. CDR1 is ENHRY and CDR2 is SYGVKD in the germline V gene. This CDR3 is built from 13 residues. The ends were cut back, 4 bases at V and 3 bases at J, with 9 bases in the middle. In nucleotides, the CDR3 is TGTGCCATCAGTGGGCAGGTTGAAGAGACCCAGTACTTC. It yields the protein CAISGQVEETQYF.

This clonotype has ten or more counts. The chain employs TRBV29-1 and TRBJ1-5, with D possibly matching TRBD1 (6 bases). V dropped 4 bases and J dropped 4 bases, with 14 bases sitting between them. The CDR3 consists of 14 residues. Germline values: CDR1 SQVTM, CDR2 ANQGSEA. CDR3 amino acids: CSVASGTGNQPQHF. The CDR3 coding sequence is TGCAGCGTTGCCTCCGGAACAGGGAATCAGCCCCAGCATTTT.

The table lists this clonotype with many counts. V usage is TRBV12-3 or TRBV12-4 and J usage is TRBJ1-3; no clear D gene. Trimming took 5 bases from V and 2 from J, leaving 7 bases between them. The CDR3 has 13 residues. The CDR3 protein is CASSPPPGNTIYF. CDR3 in DNA: TGTGCCAGCAGTCCTCCCCCTGGAAACACCATATATTTT.

About this clonotype itself: This clone may be a read error of a much larger clone one base away. The rearrangement joins TRBV18 to TRBJ2-7; 9 nucleotides line up with TRBD1. Germline CDR1 is KGHSH and CDR2 is LQKENI. The V gene end was trimmed by 5 bases and the J gene end by 4 bases; junction bases not matched to a gene: 6. This CDR3 is 14 amino acids long. CDR3 DNA: TGTGCCAGCTCAAACCGGGACAGGGCGTACGAGCAGTACTTC. This gives the protein CASSNRDRAYEQYF.

This clonotype was found many times. The chain links TRBV10-1 to TRBJ2-1; 12 bases align to TRBD1. V shed 7 bases and J 6 bases; nucleotides not matched to a gene: 7. CDR1 and CDR2 from the germline V gene are WNHNN and SYGVQD (reference sequence). The CDR3 extends over 15 amino acids. Here the CDR3 reads CASTCRDRGRNEQFF. The DNA of the CDR3 is TGCGCCAGCACCTGCCGGGACAGGGGGCGCAATGAGCAGTTCTTC.